This is a list of T cell receptor beta chains from one sample in a study of shared clonotypes between healthy human individuals. The table came from immunoSEQ multiplex PCR; TCRdb's copy has only in-frame clones and leaves some out. Among a few million clones listed, over 85% were seen once. The source material was naive CD4+ T cells sorted from blood. These TCRs come from a man younger than 35 in good health. CDR3s include the opening cysteine and the closing phenylalanine or tryptophan. The D gene is left open where the match is weak. Only some rows state a clone size, as once, few, many or a class for expanded clones.

CDR3nt: TGTGCCAGCAGCGTAACTAGAAGCACAGATACGCAGTATTTT; CDR3aa: CASSVTRSTDTQYF; abundance: .; v_gene: TRBV7-2; j_gene: TRBJ2-3; d_gene: .
CDR3nt: TGTGCCAGCAGTTATGATGAGCGGGGGACCTACGAGCAGTACTTC; CDR3aa: CASSYDERGTYEQYF; abundance: .; v_gene: TRBV6-6; j_gene: TRBJ2-7; d_gene: TRBD2
CDR3nt: TGTGCCAGCAGTTTATCCGGGACAGTTAACACCGGGGAGCTGTTTTTT; CDR3aa: CASSLSGTVNTGELFF; abundance: .; v_gene: TRBV27; j_gene: TRBJ2-2; d_gene: TRBD1
CDR3nt: TGTGCCAGTAGTATAGGGCAGGGCGGTGGCTACACCTTC; CDR3aa: CASSIGQGGGYTF; abundance: .; v_gene: TRBV19; j_gene: TRBJ1-2; d_gene: .
CDR3nt: TGTGCCAGCAGCTTGGGAGGTATCAACACCGGGGAGCTGTTTTTT; CDR3aa: CASSLGGINTGELFF; abundance: .; v_gene: TRBV5-4; j_gene: TRBJ2-2; d_gene: .
CDR3nt: TGTGCCAGTACCAGGGAGCCTGGCGTTCAGCCCCAGCATTTT; CDR3aa: CASTREPGVQPQHF; abundance: .; v_gene: TRBV6-4; j_gene: TRBJ1-5; d_gene: .
CDR3nt: TGTGCCAGTTCGGACATCTCCCCCTACGAGCAGTACTTC; CDR3aa: CASSDISPYEQYF; abundance: .; v_gene: TRBV19; j_gene: TRBJ2-7; d_gene: .
CDR3nt: TGTGCCGCGGAGGGGGCAAGTGGCTACACCTTC; CDR3aa: CAAEGASGYTF; abundance: .; v_gene: TRBV6-1; j_gene: TRBJ1-2; d_gene: TRBD1
CDR3nt: TGTGCCAGCAGCTTAGCCTCCAGGGTAGGGAAGTTGGGTAATTCACCCCTCCACTTT; CDR3aa: CASSLASRVGKLGNSPLHF; abundance: few; v_gene: TRBV7-6; j_gene: TRBJ1-6; d_gene: .
CDR3nt: TGTGCCAGCAGCTACCGGGACACTGGCGAGCAGTACTTC; CDR3aa: CASSYRDTGEQYF; abundance: once; v_gene: TRBV5-4; j_gene: TRBJ2-7; d_gene: .
CDR3nt: TGTGCCAGCAGTGAAGAGAGGGGGACTTACAATGAGCAGTTCTTC; CDR3aa: CASSEERGTYNEQFF; abundance: .; v_gene: TRBV6-1; j_gene: TRBJ2-1; d_gene: .
CDR3nt: TGCGCCAGCAGCTCGGAACTAGCGGGATATTCGGGGAACGGGGAGCTGTTTTTT; CDR3aa: CASSSELAGYSGNGELFF; abundance: once; v_gene: TRBV5-1; j_gene: TRBJ2-2; d_gene: TRBD2
CDR3nt: TGTGCCTCCAAGGGCCCCGGGTTGGAGGGCTACACCTTC; CDR3aa: CASKGPGLEGYTF; abundance: .; v_gene: TRBV30; j_gene: TRBJ1-2; d_gene: .
CDR3nt: TGTGCCAGCAGCGGCGGGACAGTTCTGAACACTGAAGCTTTCTTT; CDR3aa: CASSGGTVLNTEAFF; abundance: .; v_gene: TRBV5-5; j_gene: TRBJ1-1; d_gene: TRBD1
CDR3nt: TGTGCCAGTAGTGTCGGGACTAGCGTCACAGATACGCAGTATTTT; CDR3aa: CASSVGTSVTDTQYF; abundance: .; v_gene: TRBV19; j_gene: TRBJ2-3; d_gene: TRBD2
CDR3nt: TGCGCCAGCAGCCTGGTTAGCGGCGACTACGAGCAGTACTTC; CDR3aa: CASSLVSGDYEQYF; abundance: .; v_gene: TRBV5-1; j_gene: TRBJ2-7; d_gene: .
CDR3nt: TGCGCCAGCAGCCAATCGGACAGGGTGGGAGCGTCCGGAAACACCATATATTTT; CDR3aa: CASSQSDRVGASGNTIYF; abundance: .; v_gene: TRBV4-1; j_gene: TRBJ1-3; d_gene: TRBD1
CDR3nt: TGTGCCAGCAGACCCGACAGGGCCGTTTCCCCCCAGCCCCAGCATTTT; CDR3aa: CASRPDRAVSPQPQHF; abundance: .; v_gene: TRBV7-8; j_gene: TRBJ1-5; d_gene: TRBD1
CDR3nt: TGTGCCAGCAGGGCAACGGGGAGCTCCTACAATGAGCAGTTCTTC; CDR3aa: CASRATGSSYNEQFF; abundance: .; v_gene: TRBV2; j_gene: TRBJ2-1; d_gene: .
CDR3nt: TGTGCCAGCAGCTTAATAGCGGGAGAGCAGTACTTC; CDR3aa: CASSLIAGEQYF; abundance: .; v_gene: TRBV7-9; j_gene: TRBJ2-5; d_gene: TRBD2
CDR3nt: TGTGCCAGCAGCTTGTGGGGTCGGCAGGGTAATGAAAAACTGTTTTTT; CDR3aa: CASSLWGRQGNEKLFF; abundance: .; v_gene: TRBV5-6; j_gene: TRBJ1-4; d_gene: .
CDR3nt: TGTGCCTCGGTAGGGGACAGGGGGTACAATGAGCAGTTCTTC; CDR3aa: CASVGDRGYNEQFF; abundance: .; v_gene: TRBV30; j_gene: TRBJ2-1; d_gene: TRBD1